The clone carrying this T cell receptor beta chain has just a few counts. Original processing notes: Nucleated cell number was recorded as an estimate derived from reference gene primer amplification. TCRdb's table, derived via immunoSEQ multiplex PCR, lists solely in-frame clones and lacks some. That table supplies the V and J calls and clone size; D and trimming were determined from the DNA. Among about 130,000 clones listed, 70% to 80% were seen once. Enrolment of Seattle patients took place during active infection, and they were followed longitudinally. These data originate in a study of blood T cell repertoires in COVID-19. Study-level information: T cells, B-cell-depleted T cells, or PBMCs supplied cDNA or gDNA.

Looked up from germline, CDR1 is DFQATT and CDR2 is SNEGSKA (reference sequence). This CDR3 has 13 residues. Trimming cost V 3 bases and J 4 bases, with 12 bases left between them. This chain joins TRBV20-1 and TRBJ1-2, with a weak D call TRBD1 (5 bases). The TCR comes from an older woman with COVID-19, enrolled during active disease. The sample consisted of peripheral blood. The CDR3 region has the DNA TGCAGTGCTAGTGAACAGGTGGCCTATGGCTACACCTTC. As protein: CSASEQVAYGYTF.